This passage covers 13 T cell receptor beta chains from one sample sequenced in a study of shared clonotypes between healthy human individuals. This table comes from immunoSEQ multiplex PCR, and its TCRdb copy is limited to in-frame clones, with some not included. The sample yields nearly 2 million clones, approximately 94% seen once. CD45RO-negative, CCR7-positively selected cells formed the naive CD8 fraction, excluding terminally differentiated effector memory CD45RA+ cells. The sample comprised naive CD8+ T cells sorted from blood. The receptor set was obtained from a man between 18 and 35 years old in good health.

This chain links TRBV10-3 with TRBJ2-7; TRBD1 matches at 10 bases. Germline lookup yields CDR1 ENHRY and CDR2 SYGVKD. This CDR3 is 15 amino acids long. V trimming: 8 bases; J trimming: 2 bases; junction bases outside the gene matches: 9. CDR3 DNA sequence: TGTGCCATCCGCTCCGGGACAGGGGACCCCTACGAGCAGTACTTC. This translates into CAIRSGTGDPYEQYF.

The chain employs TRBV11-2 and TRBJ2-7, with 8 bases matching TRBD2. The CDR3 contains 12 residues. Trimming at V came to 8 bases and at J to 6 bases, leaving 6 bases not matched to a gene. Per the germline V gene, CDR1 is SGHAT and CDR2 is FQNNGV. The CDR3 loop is CASGYGGAEQYF. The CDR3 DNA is TGTGCCAGCGGCTACGGGGGGGCCGAGCAGTACTTC.

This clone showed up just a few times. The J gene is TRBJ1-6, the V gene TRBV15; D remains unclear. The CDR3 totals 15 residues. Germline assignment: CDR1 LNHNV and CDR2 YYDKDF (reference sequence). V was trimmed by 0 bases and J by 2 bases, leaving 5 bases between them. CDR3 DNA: TGTGCCACCAGCAGAGAAGGGACCTATAATTCACCCCTCCACTTT. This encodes CATSREGTYNSPLHF.

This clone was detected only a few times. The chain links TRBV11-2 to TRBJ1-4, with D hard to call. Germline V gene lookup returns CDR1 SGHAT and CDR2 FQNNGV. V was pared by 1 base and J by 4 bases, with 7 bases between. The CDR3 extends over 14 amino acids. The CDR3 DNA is TGTGCCAGCAGCTTAGTAGGGTTTAATGAAAAACTGTTTTTT. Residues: CASSLVGFNEKLFF.

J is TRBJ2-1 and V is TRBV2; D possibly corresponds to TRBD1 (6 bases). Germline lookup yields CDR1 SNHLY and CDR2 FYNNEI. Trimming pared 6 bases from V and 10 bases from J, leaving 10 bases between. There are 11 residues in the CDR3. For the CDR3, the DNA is TGTGCCAGCAGAGATGACAGGGAGCAGTTCTTC. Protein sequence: CASRDDREQFF.

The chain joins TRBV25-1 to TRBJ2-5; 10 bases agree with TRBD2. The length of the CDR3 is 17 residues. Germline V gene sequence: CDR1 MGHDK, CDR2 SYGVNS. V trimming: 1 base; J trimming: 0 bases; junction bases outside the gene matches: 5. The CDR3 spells CASSESELAGYQETQYF. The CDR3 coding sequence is TGTGCCAGCAGTGAATCCGAACTAGCGGGGTACCAAGAGACCCAGTACTTC.

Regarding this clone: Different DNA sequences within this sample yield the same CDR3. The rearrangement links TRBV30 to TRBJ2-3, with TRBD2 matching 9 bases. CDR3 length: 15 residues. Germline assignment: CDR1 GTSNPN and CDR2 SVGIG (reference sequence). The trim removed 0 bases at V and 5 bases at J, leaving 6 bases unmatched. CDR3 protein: CAWSVLAGAGDTQYF. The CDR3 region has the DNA TGTGCCTGGAGTGTCTTAGCGGGAGCTGGAGATACGCAGTATTTT.

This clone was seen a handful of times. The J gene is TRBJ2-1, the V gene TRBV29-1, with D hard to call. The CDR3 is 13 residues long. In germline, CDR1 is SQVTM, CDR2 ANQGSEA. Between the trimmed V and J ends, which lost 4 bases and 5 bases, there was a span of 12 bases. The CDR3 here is CSVVSVGHNEQFF. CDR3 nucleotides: TGCAGCGTTGTCTCCGTAGGACACAATGAGCAGTTCTTC.

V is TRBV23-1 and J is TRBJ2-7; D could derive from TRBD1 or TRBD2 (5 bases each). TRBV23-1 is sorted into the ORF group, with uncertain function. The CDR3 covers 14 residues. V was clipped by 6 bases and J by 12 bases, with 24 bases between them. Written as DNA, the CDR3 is TGCGCCAGCAGCCGACCACGGGGCTATTGGCCCTGGTACTTC. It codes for CASSRPRGYWPWYF.

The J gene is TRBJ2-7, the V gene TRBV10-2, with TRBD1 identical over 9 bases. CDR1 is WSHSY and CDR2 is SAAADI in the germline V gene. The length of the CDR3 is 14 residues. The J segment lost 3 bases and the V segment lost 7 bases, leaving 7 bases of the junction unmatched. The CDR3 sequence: CASNWGQGDYEQYF. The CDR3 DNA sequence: TGCGCCAGCAATTGGGGACAGGGAGACTACGAGCAGTACTTC.

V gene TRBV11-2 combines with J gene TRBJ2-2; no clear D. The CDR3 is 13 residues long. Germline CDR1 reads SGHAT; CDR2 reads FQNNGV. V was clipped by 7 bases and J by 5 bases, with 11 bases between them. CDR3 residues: CASTSAATGELFF. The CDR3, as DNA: TGTGCCAGCACCTCAGCAGCGACCGGGGAGCTGTTTTTT.

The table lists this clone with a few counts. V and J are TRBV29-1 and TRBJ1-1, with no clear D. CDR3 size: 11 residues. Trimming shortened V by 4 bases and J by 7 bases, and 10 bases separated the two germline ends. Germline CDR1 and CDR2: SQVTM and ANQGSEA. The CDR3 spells CSVGEAHEAFF. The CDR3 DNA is TGCAGCGTTGGTGAAGCCCATGAAGCTTTCTTT.

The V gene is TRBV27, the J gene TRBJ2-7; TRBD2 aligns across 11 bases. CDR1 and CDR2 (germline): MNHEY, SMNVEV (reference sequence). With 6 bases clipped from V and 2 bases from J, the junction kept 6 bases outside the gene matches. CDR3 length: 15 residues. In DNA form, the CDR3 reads TGTGCCAGCAGGGTACTAGCGGGGGTCGCCTACGAGCAGTACTTC. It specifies CASRVLAGVAYEQYF.